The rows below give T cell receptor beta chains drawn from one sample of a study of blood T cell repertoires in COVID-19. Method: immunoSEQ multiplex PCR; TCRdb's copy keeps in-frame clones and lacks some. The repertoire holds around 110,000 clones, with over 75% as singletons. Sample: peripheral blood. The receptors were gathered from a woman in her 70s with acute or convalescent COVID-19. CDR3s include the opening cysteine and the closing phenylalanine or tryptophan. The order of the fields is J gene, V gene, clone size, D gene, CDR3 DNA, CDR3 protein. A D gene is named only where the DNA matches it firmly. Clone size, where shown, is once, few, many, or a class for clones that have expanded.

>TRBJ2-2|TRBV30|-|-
TGTGCCTGGAGTGTACGTACTGCGCGGGAGCTGTTTTTT
CAWSVRTARELFF
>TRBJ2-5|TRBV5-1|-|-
TGCGCCAGCAGCCCCTTAGGGGGGGGACTACAAGAGACCCAGTACTTC
CASSPLGGGLQETQYF
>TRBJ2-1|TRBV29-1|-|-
TGCAGCGTTCAGGGTTTCTCCTACAATGAGCAGTTCTTC
CSVQGFSYNEQFF
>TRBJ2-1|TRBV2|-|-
TGTGCCAGCAGTGAAGCGATTTGGAGGGGTGGTGAGCAGTTCTTC
CASSEAIWRGGEQFF
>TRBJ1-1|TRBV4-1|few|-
TGCGCCAGCAGCCTCGGGGGGGGTAGCACTGAAGCTTTCTTT
CASSLGGGSTEAFF
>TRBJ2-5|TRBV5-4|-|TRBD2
TGTGCCAGCAGCTATGACGGCGGGGGGGCGGAGACCCAGTACTTC
CASSYDGGGAETQYF
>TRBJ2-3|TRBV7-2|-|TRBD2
TGTGCCAGCAGCTACCAGCGGGCTAGCGGGGGGCGGGATACGCAGTATTTT
CASSYQRASGGRDTQYF
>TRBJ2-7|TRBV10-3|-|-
TGTGCCATCAGACAGACCAATGCCGGTCGAGAGCAGTACTTC
CAIRQTNAGREQYF
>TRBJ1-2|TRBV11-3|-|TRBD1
TGTGCCAGCAGCCCTCAGGGGGACTATGGCTACACCTTC
CASSPQGDYGYTF
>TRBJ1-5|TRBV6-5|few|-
TGTGCCAGCCGCCAATATGCCCGGGAGCCCCAGCATTTT
CASRQYAREPQHF
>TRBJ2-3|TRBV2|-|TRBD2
TGTGCCACCAGTTCGACTAGCGAGCCAGATACGCAGTATTTT
CATSSTSEPDTQYF
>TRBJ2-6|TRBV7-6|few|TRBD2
TGTGCCAGCGGGGGGGGCTCTGGGGCCAACGTCCTGACTTTC
CASGGGSGANVLTF
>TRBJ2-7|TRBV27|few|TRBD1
TGTGCCAGCAGTCCGACAGGGACCTACGAGCAGTACTTC
CASSPTGTYEQYF
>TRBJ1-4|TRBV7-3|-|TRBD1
TGTGCCAGCAGTGAAGATAGCAGGGGGTATAATGAAAAACTGTTTTTT
CASSEDSRGYNEKLFF
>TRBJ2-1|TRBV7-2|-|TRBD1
TGTGCCAGCAGCTTCGACAGGGGACGTGAGCAGTTCTTC
CASSFDRGREQFF
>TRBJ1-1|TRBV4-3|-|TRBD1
TGCGCCAGCAGCCGCCTTGCAGGGGGCACGAACACTGAAGCTTTCTTT
CASSRLAGGTNTEAFF
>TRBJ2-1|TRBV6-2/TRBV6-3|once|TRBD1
TGTGCCAGCAGTCGCACCCGGGACAGGGGTAATGAGCAGTTCTTC
CASSRTRDRGNEQFF
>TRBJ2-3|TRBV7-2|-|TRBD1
TGTGCCAGCAGCTTCAGGGGGATTAGCACAGATACGCAGTATTTT
CASSFRGISTDTQYF
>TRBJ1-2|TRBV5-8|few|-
TGTGCCAGCAGCTACAGTTATGGCTACACCTTC
CASSYSYGYTF
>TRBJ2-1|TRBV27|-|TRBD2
TGTGCCAGCAGTGACCGCACTAGCGGGGGCTACAATGAGCAGTTCTTC
CASSDRTSGGYNEQFF
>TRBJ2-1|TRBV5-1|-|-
TGCGCCAGCAGCCCACAACTAGTGTTTGAGCAGTTCTTC
CASSPQLVFEQFF
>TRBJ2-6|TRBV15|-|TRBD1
TGTGCCACGCTCCGGGACAGGGACTCTGGGGCCAACGTCCTGACTTTC
CATLRDRDSGANVLTF
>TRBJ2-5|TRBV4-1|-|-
TGCGCCAGCAGCCAACTCACAGGGATGGCCGAGACCCAGTACTTC
CASSQLTGMAETQYF
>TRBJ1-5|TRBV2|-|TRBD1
TGTGCCAGCAGTGTCGACAGGGGGCGAGGGCAGCCCCAGCATTTT
CASSVDRGRGQPQHF
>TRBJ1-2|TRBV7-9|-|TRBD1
TGTGCCAGCAGCTCCTCGCCCGGGGGACAGACACACGGTGGCTACACCTTC
CASSSSPGGQTHGGYTF
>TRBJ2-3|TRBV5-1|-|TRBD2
TGCGCCAGCAGCACCACTAGCGGGGGTCAGGATACGCAGTATTTT
CASSTTSGGQDTQYF
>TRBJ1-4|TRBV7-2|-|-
TGTGCCAGCAGCCAGGTTGCAACTAATGAAAAACTGTTTTTT
CASSQVATNEKLFF
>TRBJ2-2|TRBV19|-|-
TGTGCCAGTAATACCGGGATCCTCTACACCGGGGAGCTGTTTTTT
CASNTGILYTGELFF
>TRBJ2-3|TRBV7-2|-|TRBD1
TGTGCCAGCAGGATCCAGGCAGGGGGAAGCACAGATACGCAGTATTTT
CASRIQAGGSTDTQYF
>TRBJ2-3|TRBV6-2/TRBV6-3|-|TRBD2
TGTGCCAGCAGCACCCCGGGACTAGCGGGGGAAGTGGTGCAGTATTTT
CASSTPGLAGEVVQYF
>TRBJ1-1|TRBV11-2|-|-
TGTGCCAGCAGCTTAGAATCGTCGGTAAACACTGAAGCTTTCTTT
CASSLESSVNTEAFF
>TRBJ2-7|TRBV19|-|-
TGTGCCAGTAGTATATCCAGGGGAAGGCTCTACGAGCAGTACTTC
CASSISRGRLYEQYF
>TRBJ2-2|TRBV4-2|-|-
TGTGCCAGCAGTCAAGCCGGCGAGGCCGGGGAGCTGTTTTTT
CASSQAGEAGELFF
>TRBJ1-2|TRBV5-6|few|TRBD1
TGTGCCAGCAGCGCCAGACCGGGACAGGGGGCTTATGGCTACACCTTC
CASSARPGQGAYGYTF
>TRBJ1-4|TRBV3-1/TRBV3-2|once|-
TGTGCCAGCAGCCAGTATGGGGCGCCGACTAATGAAAAACTGTTTTTT
CASSQYGAPTNEKLFF
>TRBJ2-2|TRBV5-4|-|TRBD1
TGTGCCAGCAGCCCATCGACAGGGTTGAACACCGGGGAGCTGTTTTTT
CASSPSTGLNTGELFF
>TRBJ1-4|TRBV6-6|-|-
TGTGCCAGCAGTTCCGCGGCGGGGGCTAATGAAAAACTGTTTTTT
CASSSAAGANEKLFF
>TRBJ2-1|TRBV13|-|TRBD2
TGTGCCAGCAGCTTACCGGCCCTAGCGGGGAGGAACAATGAGCAGTTCTTC
CASSLPALAGRNNEQFF
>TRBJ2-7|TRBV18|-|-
TGTGCCAGCTCCCAAACTCCCCTAGGCGAGCAGTACTTC
CASSQTPLGEQYF
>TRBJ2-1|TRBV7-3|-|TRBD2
TGTGCCAGCAGCTTACAACCGAGCGGGGTTTCGTACAATGAGCAGTTCTTC
CASSLQPSGVSYNEQFF
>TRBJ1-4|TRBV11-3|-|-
TGTGCCAGCAGCTTCCAGGGTACCTTAAATGAAAAACTGTTTTTT
CASSFQGTLNEKLFF
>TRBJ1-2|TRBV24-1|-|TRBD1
TGTGCCACCCAGAGCAAGTGGGGACAGGGAGGGAATGGCTACACCTTC
CATQSKWGQGGNGYTF
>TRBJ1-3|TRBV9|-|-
TGTGCCAGCAGCGTAGGGCGGGGTAACACCATATATTTT
CASSVGRGNTIYF
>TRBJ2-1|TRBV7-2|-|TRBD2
TGTGCCAGCAGCCTTACTAGCGGGAAATACAATGAGCAGTTCTTC
CASSLTSGKYNEQFF
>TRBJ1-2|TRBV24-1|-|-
TGTGCCACCAGTGCCTCCAATCCGGGAAGCGCTAACTATGGCTACACCTTC
CATSASNPGSANYGYTF